This T cell receptor beta chain was identified during a study of T cells in Graves' hyperthyroidism and ophthalmopathy. Study results and caveats: Most thyroid clonotypes with frequency above 0.001 were detected in blood.

The CDR3 runs to 16 residues. Trimming shortened V by 0 bases and J by 6 bases, and 15 bases separated the two germline ends. Germline lookup yields CDR1 SEHNR and CDR2 FQNEAQ (reference sequence). PBMCs were sourced from less than 12 ml fresh peripheral blood. What was amplified from RNA transcripts were TCR beta CDR3 regions. Carried out on the TCR CDR3, a first-round RT-PCR used the HTBI primer set. Each CDR3 protein is one row after TCRdb ran MiXCR on the multiplex PCR reads. Among 490,000 or so distinct CDR3 sequences listed, 22% were seen once. Note on this clonotype: The antigen remains undetermined.

This TCR was sampled from an older woman with Graves' ophthalmopathy. The sample consisted of blood. V usage is TRBV7-9 and J usage is TRBJ2-1, with a tentative D call TRBD1 (7 bases). CDR3 coding DNA: TGTGCCAGCAGCTTAGCGTTGACAGGGAGGCCCAATGAGCAGTTCTTC. Residues: CASSLALTGRPNEQFF.